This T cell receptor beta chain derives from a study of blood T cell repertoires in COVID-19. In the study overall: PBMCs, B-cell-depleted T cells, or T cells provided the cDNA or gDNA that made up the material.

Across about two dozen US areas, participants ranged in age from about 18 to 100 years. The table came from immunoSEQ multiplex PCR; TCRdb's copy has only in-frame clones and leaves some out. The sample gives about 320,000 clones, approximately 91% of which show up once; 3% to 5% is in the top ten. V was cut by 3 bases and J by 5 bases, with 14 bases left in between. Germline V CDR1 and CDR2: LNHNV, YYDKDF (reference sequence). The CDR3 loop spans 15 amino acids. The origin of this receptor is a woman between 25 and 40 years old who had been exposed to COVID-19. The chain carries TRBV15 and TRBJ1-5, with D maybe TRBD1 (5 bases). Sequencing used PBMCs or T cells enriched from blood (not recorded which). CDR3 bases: TGTGCCACCAGCAGGACTCCCGACAGCGATCAGCCCCAGCATTTT. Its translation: CATSRTPDSDQPQHF. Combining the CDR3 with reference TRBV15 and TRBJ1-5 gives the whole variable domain DAMVIQNPRYQVTQFGKPVTLSCSQTLNHNVMYWYQQKSSQAPKLLFHYYDKDFNNEADTPDNFQSRRPNTSFCFLDIRSPGLGDTAMYLCATSRTPDSDQPQHFGDGTRLSIL.